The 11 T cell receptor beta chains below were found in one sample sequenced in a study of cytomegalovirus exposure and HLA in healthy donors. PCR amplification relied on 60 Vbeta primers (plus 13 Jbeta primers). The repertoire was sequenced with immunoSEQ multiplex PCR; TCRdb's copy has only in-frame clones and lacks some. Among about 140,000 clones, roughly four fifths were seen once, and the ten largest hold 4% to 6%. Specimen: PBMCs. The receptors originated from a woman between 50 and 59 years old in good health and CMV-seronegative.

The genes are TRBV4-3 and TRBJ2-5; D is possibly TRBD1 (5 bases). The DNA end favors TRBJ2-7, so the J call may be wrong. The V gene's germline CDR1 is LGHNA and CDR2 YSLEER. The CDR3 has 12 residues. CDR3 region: CASSQGRAEQYF. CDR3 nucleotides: TGCGCCAGCAGCCAAGGCAGGGCCGAGCAGTACTTC.

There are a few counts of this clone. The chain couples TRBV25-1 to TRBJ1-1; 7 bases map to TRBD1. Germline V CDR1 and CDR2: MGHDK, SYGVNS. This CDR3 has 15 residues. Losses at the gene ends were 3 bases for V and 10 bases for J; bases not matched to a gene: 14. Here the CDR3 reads CASSDSQGVVRPAFF. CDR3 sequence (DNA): TGTGCCAGCAGTGATTCGCAGGGGGTTGTAAGGCCAGCTTTCTTT.

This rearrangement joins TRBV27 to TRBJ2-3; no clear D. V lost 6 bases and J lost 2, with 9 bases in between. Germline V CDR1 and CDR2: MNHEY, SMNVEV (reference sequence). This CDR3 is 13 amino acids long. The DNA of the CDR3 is TGTGCCAGCAGGCCGAGTCTCACAGATACGCAGTATTTT. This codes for CASRPSLTDTQYF.

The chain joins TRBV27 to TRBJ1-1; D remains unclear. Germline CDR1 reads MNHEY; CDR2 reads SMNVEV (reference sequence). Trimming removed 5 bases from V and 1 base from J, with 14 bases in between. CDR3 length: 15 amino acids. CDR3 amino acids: CASSLLYSTNTEAFF. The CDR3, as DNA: TGTGCCAGCAGTCTACTCTACAGTACGAACACTGAAGCTTTCTTT.

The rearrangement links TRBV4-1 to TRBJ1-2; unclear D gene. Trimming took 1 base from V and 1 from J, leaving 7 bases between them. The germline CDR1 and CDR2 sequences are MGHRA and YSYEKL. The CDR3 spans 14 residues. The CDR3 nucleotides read TGCGCCAGCAGCCAAGTGGGGAGTAACTATGGCTACACCTTC. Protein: CASSQVGSNYGYTF.

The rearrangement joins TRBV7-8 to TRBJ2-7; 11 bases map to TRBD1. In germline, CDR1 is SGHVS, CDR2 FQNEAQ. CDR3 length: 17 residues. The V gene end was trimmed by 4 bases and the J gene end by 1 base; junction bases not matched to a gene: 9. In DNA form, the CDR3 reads TGTGCCAGCAGCTGGGGACAGGGGGTCAGAATTTCCTACGAGCAGTACTTC. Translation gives CASSWGQGVRISYEQYF. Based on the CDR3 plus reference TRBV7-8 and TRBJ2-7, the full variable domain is GAGVSQSPRYKVAKRGQDVALRCDPISGHVSLFWYQQALGQGPEFLTYFQNEAQLDKSGLPSDRFFAERPEGSVSTLKIQRTQQEDSAVYLCASSWGQGVRISYEQYFGPGTRLTVT.

The DNA for the CDR3 is TGTGCCAGCAGTTCGATCTCGGGCTATGGCTACACCTTC. This encodes CASSSISGYGYTF. The chain joins TRBV6-6 to TRBJ1-2; unclear D gene. CDR1 is MNHNY and CDR2 is SVGAGI in the germline V gene (reference sequence). Trimming pared 4 bases from V and 4 bases from J, leaving 10 bases between. This CDR3 contains 13 residues.

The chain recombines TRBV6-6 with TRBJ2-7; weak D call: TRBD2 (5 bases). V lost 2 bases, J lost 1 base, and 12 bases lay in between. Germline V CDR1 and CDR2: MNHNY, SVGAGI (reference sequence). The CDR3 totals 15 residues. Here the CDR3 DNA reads TGTGCCAGCAGTTACCCTGGAGCGGTATCCTACGAGCAGTACTTC. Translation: CASSYPGAVSYEQYF.

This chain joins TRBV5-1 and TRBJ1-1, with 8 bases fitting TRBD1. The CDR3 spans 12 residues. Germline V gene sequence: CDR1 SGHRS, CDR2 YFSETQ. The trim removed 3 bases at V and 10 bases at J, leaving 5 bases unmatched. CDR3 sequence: CASSWTGNGAFF. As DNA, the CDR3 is TGCGCCAGCAGCTGGACAGGGAATGGAGCTTTCTTT.

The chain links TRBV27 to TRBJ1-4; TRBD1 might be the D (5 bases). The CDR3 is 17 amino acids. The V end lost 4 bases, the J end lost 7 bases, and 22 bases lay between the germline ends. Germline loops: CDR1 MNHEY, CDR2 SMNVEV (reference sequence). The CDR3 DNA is TGTGCCAGCAGTTCCCTCGGGACTATCTATACGGGTGAAAAACTGTTTTTT. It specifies CASSSLGTIYTGEKLFF.

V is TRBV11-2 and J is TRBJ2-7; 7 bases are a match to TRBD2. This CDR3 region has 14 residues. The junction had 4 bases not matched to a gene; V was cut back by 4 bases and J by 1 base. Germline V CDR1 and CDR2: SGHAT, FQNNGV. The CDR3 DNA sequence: TGTGCCAGCAGCTGGGACTACTCATCCTACGAGCAGTACTTC. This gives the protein CASSWDYSSYEQYF. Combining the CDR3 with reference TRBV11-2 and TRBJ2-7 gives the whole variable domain EAGVAQSPRYKIIEKRQSVAFWCNPISGHATLYWYQQILGQGPKLLIQFQNNGVVDDSQLPKDRFSAERLKGVDSTLKIQPAKLEDSAVYLCASSWDYSSYEQYFGPGTRLTVT.